This T cell receptor (beta chain) was captured in a study of shared clonotypes between healthy human individuals (dated by TCRdb to 2018 to 2021). In the study overall: A few men and two women, aged 18 to 49 years, made up the cohort. Per donor, three plates each were used for CD4 naive and CD4 memory, two for CD8 naive, and one for CD8 memory. The study deeply sequenced blood TCR repertoires of several healthy adults to estimate repertoire size and the extent of clonotype sharing between individuals. Libraries were prepared and TCR repertoires were sequenced by different laboratories using diverse techniques, in order to increase sequencing depth and limit assay-specific biases. Per donor, leukapheresis produced somewhere between about 0.9 and 9 billion PBMCs. What the research found in general, with its limitations: The small number of donors limited the genetic and exposure-history diversity represented. Only blood was sampled, and tissue TCR repertoires likely differ from those in blood. Naive subsets generally had larger estimated clonotype richness than memory subsets did. Based on pairwise subsampling, the degree of clonotype sharing among donors was expected to be affected by sequencing depth. Higher generation probabilities were observed for clonotypes shared by all four sorted-subset donors than for non-shared clonotypes. When a handful of donors were compared, the shared fraction of clonotypes was about 5% for naive CD4, less than 4% for naive CD8, more than 2% for memory CD4, and around 0.4% for memory CD8. Rarefaction of sorted-subset datasets indicated incomplete sequencing despite the large sequencing depth.

Details on this clone: Its binding antigen is unknown. No much larger clonotype is one base removed from it; base qualities were not supplied. The sample holds other DNA sequences that translate to the same CDR3.

CD8 naive samples were CD45RO-negative cells positively selected for CCR7, giving a CD45RA+CCR7+ population that excluded TemRA cells. Healthy HIV-negative adults with no recently reported acute infections or vaccinations were included as donors. Only Caucasian adults living in Nashville, Tennessee, USA were represented among the donors. Blood was collected by leukapheresis, and PBMCs were isolated by Ficoll-Histopaque density gradient centrifugation and then cryopreserved in liquid nitrogen vapor phase. Purity and quantity of every magnetically sorted T cell population were checked by analytical flow cytometry. Genomic DNA was isolated from every sorted fraction and measured by UV absorbance on a Nanodrop 2000c. TCR CDR3 regions were amplified from genomic DNA by multiplex PCR using the deep immunoSEQ assay. For each cell subset, the extracted genomic DNA was distributed evenly across all wells of several immunoSEQ 96-well plates, and each plate served as one replicate. For sorted subsets, around 0.2 ug of genomic DNA, equivalent to some 30,000 T cell genomes, went into each replicate PCR. Purified libraries were quantified with a Qubit 3.0 fluorometer, sized on a Bioanalyzer 2100, and re-quantified with the KAPA Library Quantification kit. A separate single-read 150-cycle Illumina NextSeq 550 flow cell was used to sequence each immunoSEQ 96-well plate. As for the authors' bioinformatics: Because the immunoSEQ output included only junctional sequences and no quality scores, the filtering could not be the same as the filtering used for full-length reads. Sequences were annotated with PyIR, a Python wrapper for IgBLAST v1.9, and V/J genes and CDR3 were assigned using IMGT germline references. Reads were removed for weak V/J assignments (E-value above 1e-6), missing CDR3, stop codons, out-of-frame junctions, or ambiguous translated residues. V3J clonotypes were defined as sequences sharing an identical inferred V gene, J gene, and CDR3 amino acid sequence. Percentage overlap between repertoires was computed as shared unique clonotypes divided by the size of the smaller repertoire. Repertoire richness was assessed with RTK rarefaction, the Chao1 estimator, and Recon v2.1 estimates of unobserved clonotypes. OLGA was used to compute generation probabilities for all TCRbeta clonotypes that the gDNA method yielded from a handful of donors. As stored in TCRdb, this immuneACCESS dataset retains in-frame rearrangements with V and J assigned. A fraction of the clones does not appear; measured against another copy, unresolved V genes explain less than half of the discrepancy, and the remainder lacks a known reason. V and J calls and clone size are as listed in that table; D and trimming were resolved from the DNA. The sample table records some 2.1 million clones; approximately 95% of these occur just once. The ten most abundant clones make up 0.9% to 1.3% of the sample.

The CDR3 spans 15 residues, from the cysteine through the phenylalanine. Kept here is only the CDR3 DNA, which spans 45 bases and is read in frame from base 1. Germline trimming amounts to 3 bases on V and 1 base on J, with 4 as the count of junction bases outside the gene matches. The germline V gene encodes CDR1 SGHAT and CDR2 FQNNGV. This TCR derives from a man aged 18 to 29 in good health. The sequencing input was naive CD8+ T cells sorted from blood. The cell subset or site label here, explained by the study, means: CD45RA+CCR7+. The sequence is built from TRBV11-2 and TRBJ2-7; TRBD2 aligns with 9 central bases. The nucleotides read TGTGCCAGCAGCTTCGGTCTAGCGGGATCCTACGAGCAGTACTTC. Its amino acids are CASSFGLAGSYEQYF.